This TCR beta chain was observed in a study of cytomegalovirus exposure and HLA in healthy donors. Germline V gene lookup returns CDR1 WNHNN and CDR2 SYGVQD (reference sequence). CDR3 length equals 10 residues. V was clipped by 8 bases and J by 10 bases, with 9 bases between them. PCR amplification relied on 60 Vbeta primers (plus 13 Jbeta primers). Sequenced by immunoSEQ multiplex PCR; TCRdb stores in-frame clones only, minus some. The sample contains approximately 100,000 clones, roughly 85% of which appear only once. Source material: PBMCs. This sequence joins TRBV10-1 and TRBJ2-4, with D possibly matching TRBD2 (7 bases). The TCR was taken from a man aged 25 to 40 in good health and CMV-seronegative. The CDR3 spells CASAGAIQYF. The CDR3, as DNA: TGCGCCAGCGCGGGGGCAATTCAGTACTTC.